The rows below give T cell receptor beta chains drawn from one sample of a study of CD8+ T cells in alopecia areata. The table came from immunoSEQ multiplex PCR; TCRdb's copy has only in-frame clones and leaves some out. The sample yields roughly 200,000 clones, roughly three fifths seen once. Material: CD4+ T cells sorted from blood, obtained at week 4, from a patient treated with tofacitinib. All receptors come from a human donor with alopecia areata. The CDR3 runs from the conserved cysteine through the conserved F or W. A D gene is named only where the DNA matches it firmly. The listing skips clone size in some rows; elsewhere it reads once, few, many or a size class.

v_gene: TRBV27
j_gene: TRBJ2-5
d_gene: NA
abundance: NA
CDR3aa: CASSLSLAQVQETQYF
CDR3nt: TGTGCCAGCAGTTTATCGCTAGCACAGGTCCAAGAGACCCAGTACTTC

v_gene: TRBV2
j_gene: TRBJ2-5
d_gene: NA
abundance: NA
CDR3aa: CASSWSEGTQYF
CDR3nt: TGTGCCAGCAGCTGGTCAGAGGGGACCCAGTACTTC

v_gene: TRBV5-1
j_gene: TRBJ2-3
d_gene: NA
abundance: NA
CDR3aa: CASSLAGGGTDTQYF
CDR3nt: TGCGCCAGCAGCTTGGCCGGGGGAGGCACAGATACGCAGTATTTT

v_gene: TRBV30
j_gene: TRBJ1-6
d_gene: NA
abundance: NA
CDR3aa: CAWNPTVTFSYNSPLHF
CDR3nt: TGTGCCTGGAACCCGACTGTCACATTCTCCTATAATTCACCCCTCCACTTT

v_gene: TRBV7-2
j_gene: TRBJ2-5
d_gene: TRBD2
abundance: few
CDR3aa: CASSPIRTSGGGETQYF
CDR3nt: TGTGCCAGCAGCCCTATTAGGACTAGCGGGGGGGGAGAGACCCAGTACTTC

v_gene: TRBV7-2
j_gene: TRBJ1-2
d_gene: NA
abundance: NA
CDR3aa: CASSLVIYGYTF
CDR3nt: TGTGCCAGCAGCTTAGTGATCTATGGCTACACCTTC

v_gene: TRBV15
j_gene: TRBJ1-2
d_gene: NA
abundance: few
CDR3aa: CATSRDRQDLYGYTF
CDR3nt: TGTGCCACCAGCAGAGATCGGCAGGATCTCTATGGCTACACCTTC

v_gene: TRBV15
j_gene: TRBJ2-4
d_gene: NA
abundance: few
CDR3aa: CATSGVLGAKNIQYF
CDR3nt: TGTGCCACCAGCGGAGTCCTAGGGGCCAAAAACATTCAGTACTTC

v_gene: TRBV29-1
j_gene: TRBJ2-3
d_gene: NA
abundance: once
CDR3aa: CSAPFGVTDTQYF
CDR3nt: TGCAGCGCTCCGTTCGGTGTAACAGATACGCAGTATTTT

v_gene: TRBV18
j_gene: TRBJ2-3
d_gene: NA
abundance: NA
CDR3aa: CASSPAKDRTDTQYF
CDR3nt: TGTGCCAGCTCCCCCGCAAAAGACAGAACAGATACGCAGTATTTT

v_gene: TRBV7-2
j_gene: TRBJ2-5
d_gene: NA
abundance: NA
CDR3aa: CASSFKPTETQYF
CDR3nt: TGTGCCAGCAGCTTTAAGCCAACAGAGACCCAGTACTTC

v_gene: TRBV18
j_gene: TRBJ1-6
d_gene: NA
abundance: NA
CDR3aa: CASSPDPSKNSPLHF
CDR3nt: TGTGCCAGCTCACCGGATCCGTCTAAGAATTCACCCCTCCACTTT

v_gene: TRBV7-2
j_gene: TRBJ2-3
d_gene: TRBD1
abundance: NA
CDR3aa: CASSLVRDRTTQYF
CDR3nt: TGTGCCAGCAGCTTAGTAAGGGACAGGACAACGCAGTATTTT

v_gene: TRBV5-1
j_gene: TRBJ2-7
d_gene: NA
abundance: NA
CDR3aa: CASSLRVAAAGRYEQYF
CDR3nt: TGCGCCAGCAGCTTGCGCGTGGCCGCGGCGGGGAGGTACGAGCAGTACTTC

v_gene: TRBV5-1
j_gene: TRBJ1-2
d_gene: NA
abundance: NA
CDR3aa: CASSLGGRDYTFHYGYTF
CDR3nt: TGCGCCAGCAGCTTGGGAGGGAGAGATTATACGTTTCACTATGGCTACACCTTC

v_gene: TRBV2
j_gene: TRBJ2-2
d_gene: TRBD1
abundance: NA
CDR3aa: CASRRGQGNTGELFF
CDR3nt: TGTGCCAGCAGACGGGGACAGGGTAACACCGGGGAGCTGTTTTTT

v_gene: TRBV4-3
j_gene: TRBJ1-2
d_gene: NA
abundance: NA
CDR3aa: CASSQEWNRDAANYGYTF
CDR3nt: TGCGCCAGCAGCCAAGAGTGGAACCGGGACGCAGCTAACTATGGCTACACCTTC

v_gene: TRBV14
j_gene: TRBJ2-3
d_gene: NA
abundance: NA
CDR3aa: CASSQPGLLRPGQYF
CDR3nt: TGTGCCAGCAGCCAACCGGGACTCCTAAGGCCCGGGCAGTATTTT

v_gene: TRBV29-1
j_gene: TRBJ1-2
d_gene: NA
abundance: NA
CDR3aa: CSVDQDRFYTF
CDR3nt: TGCAGCGTTGACCAAGACAGATTCTACACCTTC

v_gene: TRBV25-1
j_gene: TRBJ1-5
d_gene: NA
abundance: NA
CDR3aa: CASSEGNVDQPQHF
CDR3nt: TGTGCCAGCAGTGAGGGGAATGTGGATCAGCCCCAGCATTTT

v_gene: TRBV9
j_gene: TRBJ1-6
d_gene: TRBD1
abundance: NA
CDR3aa: CASDPGGNNNSPLHF
CDR3nt: TGTGCCAGCGACCCAGGGGGTAATAATAATTCACCCCTCCACTTT

v_gene: TRBV28
j_gene: TRBJ1-1
d_gene: TRBD1
abundance: NA
CDR3aa: CASPPSTGHTEAFF
CDR3nt: TGTGCCAGTCCGCCTTCGACAGGGCACACTGAAGCTTTCTTT

v_gene: TRBV19
j_gene: TRBJ2-5
d_gene: NA
abundance: NA
CDR3aa: CASSPNSMGETQYF
CDR3nt: TGTGCCAGTAGCCCGAATTCCATGGGGGAGACCCAGTACTTC

v_gene: TRBV29-1
j_gene: TRBJ2-5
d_gene: NA
abundance: once
CDR3aa: CSVQTDRYQETQYF
CDR3nt: TGCAGCGTGCAGACGGACCGGTACCAAGAGACCCAGTACTTC

v_gene: TRBV29-1
j_gene: TRBJ2-2
d_gene: NA
abundance: once
CDR3aa: CSVGGLTNTGELFF
CDR3nt: TGCAGCGTTGGGGGACTCACGAACACCGGGGAGCTGTTTTTT

v_gene: TRBV5-4
j_gene: TRBJ1-1
d_gene: NA
abundance: once
CDR3aa: CASSLRGGTEAFF
CDR3nt: TGTGCCAGCAGCTTGAGGGGGGGCACTGAAGCTTTCTTT

v_gene: TRBV7-2
j_gene: TRBJ1-3
d_gene: TRBD1
abundance: few
CDR3aa: CASSLAIGGKAGNTIYF
CDR3nt: TGTGCCAGCAGCTTAGCGATAGGGGGCAAAGCTGGAAACACCATATATTTT

v_gene: TRBV7-2
j_gene: TRBJ1-2
d_gene: TRBD1
abundance: NA
CDR3aa: CASSSVIGGGGNGYTF
CDR3nt: TGTGCCAGCAGCTCCGTTATCGGGGGAGGGGGCAATGGCTACACCTTC

v_gene: TRBV5-1
j_gene: TRBJ2-1
d_gene: NA
abundance: NA
CDR3aa: CASSSDGNYNEQFF
CDR3nt: TGCGCCAGCAGCTCCGACGGGAACTACAATGAGCAGTTCTTC

v_gene: TRBV29-1
j_gene: TRBJ1-4
d_gene: TRBD1
abundance: once
CDR3aa: CSVSEGANEKLSF
CDR3nt: TGCAGCGTTAGCGAGGGGGCTAATGAAAAACTGTCTTTT

v_gene: TRBV29-1
j_gene: TRBJ1-1
d_gene: NA
abundance: NA
CDR3aa: CSVDRRDTEAFF
CDR3nt: TGCAGCGTTGATCGAAGGGACACTGAAGCTTTCTTT

v_gene: TRBV29-1
j_gene: TRBJ1-5
d_gene: NA
abundance: NA
CDR3aa: CSVEDQTDNQPQHF
CDR3nt: TGCAGCGTTGAAGATCAGACAGACAATCAGCCCCAGCATTTT

v_gene: TRBV5-1
j_gene: TRBJ2-5
d_gene: TRBD2
abundance: NA
CDR3aa: CASTEAGGVETQYF
CDR3nt: TGCGCCAGCACGGAAGCGGGGGGTGTGGAGACCCAGTACTTC

v_gene: TRBV19
j_gene: TRBJ2-1
d_gene: NA
abundance: few
CDR3aa: CAISPWGGANEQFF
CDR3nt: TGTGCCATCTCACCTTGGGGGGGGGCTAATGAGCAGTTCTTC

v_gene: TRBV5-1
j_gene: TRBJ2-2
d_gene: NA
abundance: NA
CDR3aa: CASSFNTGELFF
CDR3nt: TGCGCCAGCAGCTTCAACACCGGGGAGCTGTTTTTT

v_gene: TRBV30
j_gene: TRBJ1-5
d_gene: NA
abundance: NA
CDR3aa: CAWTGGDNQPQHF
CDR3nt: TGTGCCTGGACGGGGGGGGATAATCAGCCCCAGCATTTT

v_gene: TRBV29-1
j_gene: TRBJ2-3
d_gene: TRBD2
abundance: NA
CDR3aa: CSGLAGGRGTQYF
CDR3nt: TGCAGCGGCCTAGCGGGGGGGCGGGGTACGCAGTATTTT

v_gene: TRBV10-3
j_gene: TRBJ1-4
d_gene: NA
abundance: NA
CDR3aa: CAISKGEKLFF
CDR3nt: TGTGCCATCAGTAAAGGTGAAAAACTGTTTTTT

v_gene: TRBV10-3
j_gene: TRBJ1-5
d_gene: NA
abundance: few
CDR3aa: CAISATSGGNQPQHF
CDR3nt: TGTGCCATCAGTGCTACCTCAGGGGGCAATCAGCCCCAGCATTTT

v_gene: TRBV5-4
j_gene: TRBJ2-1
d_gene: NA
abundance: NA
CDR3aa: CASSPTYNEQFF
CDR3nt: TGTGCCAGCAGCCCGACCTACAATGAGCAGTTCTTC

v_gene: TRBV2
j_gene: TRBJ1-1
d_gene: NA
abundance: few
CDR3aa: CASSGLGTEAFF
CDR3nt: TGTGCCAGCAGTGGGCTAGGCACTGAAGCTTTCTTT

v_gene: TRBV4-3
j_gene: TRBJ1-6
d_gene: NA
abundance: once
CDR3aa: CASSQWTANSPLHF
CDR3nt: TGCGCCAGCAGCCAATGGACAGCCAATTCACCCCTCCACTTT

v_gene: TRBV4-1
j_gene: TRBJ2-5
d_gene: NA
abundance: NA
CDR3aa: CASSQVLGQSQETQYF
CDR3nt: TGCGCCAGCAGCCAAGTACTTGGACAGAGCCAAGAGACCCAGTACTTC